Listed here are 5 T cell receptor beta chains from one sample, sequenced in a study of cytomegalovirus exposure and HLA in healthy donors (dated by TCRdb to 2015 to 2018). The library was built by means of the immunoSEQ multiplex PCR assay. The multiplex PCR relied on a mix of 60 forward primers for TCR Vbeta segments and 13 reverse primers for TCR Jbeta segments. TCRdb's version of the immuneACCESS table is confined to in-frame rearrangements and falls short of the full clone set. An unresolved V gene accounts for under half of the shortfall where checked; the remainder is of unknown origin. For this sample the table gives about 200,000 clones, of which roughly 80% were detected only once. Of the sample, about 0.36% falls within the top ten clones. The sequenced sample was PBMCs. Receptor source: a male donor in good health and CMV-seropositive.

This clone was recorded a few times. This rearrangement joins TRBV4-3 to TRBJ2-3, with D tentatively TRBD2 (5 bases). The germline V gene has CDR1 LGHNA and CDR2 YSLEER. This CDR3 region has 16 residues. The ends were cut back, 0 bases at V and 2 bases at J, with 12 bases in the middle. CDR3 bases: TGCGCCAGCAGCCAAGATGGTAGGCGGGTCACAGATACGCAGTATTTT. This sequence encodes CASSQDGRRVTDTQYF.

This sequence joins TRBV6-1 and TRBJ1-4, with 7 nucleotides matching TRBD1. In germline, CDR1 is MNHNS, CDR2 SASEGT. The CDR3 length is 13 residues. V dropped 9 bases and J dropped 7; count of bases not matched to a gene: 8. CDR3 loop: CASTGVPSEKLFF. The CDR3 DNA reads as TGTGCCAGTACAGGGGTCCCATCTGAAAAACTGTTTTTT.

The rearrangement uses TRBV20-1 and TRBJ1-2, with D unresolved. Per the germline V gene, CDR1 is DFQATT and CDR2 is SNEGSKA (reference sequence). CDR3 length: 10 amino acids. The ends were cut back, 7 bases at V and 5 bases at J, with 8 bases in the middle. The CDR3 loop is CSVRWYGYTF. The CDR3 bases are TGCAGTGTCAGGTGGTATGGCTACACCTTC.

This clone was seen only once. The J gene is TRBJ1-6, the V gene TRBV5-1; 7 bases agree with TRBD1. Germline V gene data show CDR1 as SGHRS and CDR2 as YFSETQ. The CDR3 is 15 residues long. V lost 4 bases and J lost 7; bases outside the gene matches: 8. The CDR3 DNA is TGCGCCAGCAGCCCGAGACAGGACAGGAATTCACCCCTCCACTTT. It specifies CASSPRQDRNSPLHF.

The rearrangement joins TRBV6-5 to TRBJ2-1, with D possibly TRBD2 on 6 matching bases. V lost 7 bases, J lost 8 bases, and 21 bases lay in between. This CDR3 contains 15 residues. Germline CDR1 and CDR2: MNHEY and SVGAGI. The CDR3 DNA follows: TGTGCCAGCATCAAAGGAGGCTTCACGGGGGATGAGCAGTTCTTC. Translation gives CASIKGGFTGDEQFF.